These 25 T cell receptor beta chains came from one sample sequenced in a study of OX40 agonist ivuxolimab in advanced cancers. Profiled with immunoSEQ multiplex PCR; TCRdb holds only in-frame clones, not every one. Altogether about 58,000 clones are present, over 80% being singletons, with the ten largest covering 2.5% to 4%. The material sequenced was CD4+ or CD8+ T cells sorted from blood, taken in a trial of the OX40 agonist ivuxolimab. The receptors were sampled from an adult with an advanced solid tumor such as melanoma, head and neck, liver or kidney cancer.

The V and J genes are TRBV4-3 and TRBJ2-6; possibly TRBD1 for D (6 bases). Germline lookup yields CDR1 LGHNA and CDR2 YSLEER. The CDR3 covers 18 residues. Trimming removed 4 bases at V and 0 bases at J, with 16 bases between. CDR3: CASSPTGQAFSGANVLTF. In nucleotides, the CDR3 is TGCGCCAGCAGCCCCACAGGGCAGGCTTTCTCTGGGGCCAACGTCCTGACTTTC.

The chain carries TRBV11-2 and TRBJ2-1, with TRBD2 matching over 10 bases. CDR1 SGHAT and CDR2 FQNNGV come from the germline V gene. The junction had 7 bases not matched to a gene; V was cut back by 3 bases and J by 8 bases. This CDR3 is 15 amino acids long. CDR3 nucleotides: TGTGCCAGCAGCTTCCGTAGCGGGGGGTTAGATGAGCAGTTCTTC. It is translated as CASSFRSGGLDEQFF.

The gene calls are TRBV7-8 and TRBJ2-1; 11 bases line up with TRBD2. This CDR3 is 17 amino acids long. J gave up 2 bases and V 5 bases, and 8 bases lay outside the gene matches. The germline V gene has CDR1 SGHVS and CDR2 FQNEAQ. The CDR3 sequence is CASSELAGARTYNEQFF. CDR3 coding DNA: TGTGCCAGCAGCGAACTAGCGGGGGCCCGAACCTACAATGAGCAGTTCTTC.

This clone was picked up a small number of times. This chain uses TRBV11-1 with TRBJ2-5; the D is unclear. The CDR3 is 13 residues long. Trimming left V 6 bases short and J 2 bases short, with 10 bases between. Germline CDR1 SGHAT, CDR2 FQDESV (reference sequence). CDR3 coding DNA: TGTGCCAGCAGTTCCGGCATACAAGAGACCCAGTACTTC. Translating it yields CASSSGIQETQYF.

The rearrangement links TRBV23-1 to TRBJ1-2; a weak D match, TRBD1 (5 bases). TRBV23-1 qualifies as an ORF whose function is uncertain. V lost 4 bases and J lost 2, with 17 bases in between. CDR3 size: 16 residues. As DNA, the CDR3 is TGCGCCAGCAGTCGACAATATGGGGGAAGCAACTATGGCTACACCTTC. Translating gives CASSRQYGGSNYGYTF.

This clone was detected only a few times. The chain employs TRBV30 and TRBJ1-5; D is uncertain. This CDR3 has 13 amino acids. The V gene's germline CDR1 is GTSNPN and CDR2 SVGIG (reference sequence). Trimming cost V 3 bases and J 3 bases, with 9 bases left between them. CDR3 bases: TGTGCCTGGAGCGAAACCTTCAATCAGCCCCAGCATTTT. This gives the protein CAWSETFNQPQHF.

The rearrangement links TRBV10-3 to TRBJ1-1; D remains ambiguous. The CDR3 is made up of 14 amino acids. Germline V gene sequence: CDR1 ENHRY, CDR2 SYGVKD. The V and J ends lost 9 bases and 1 base respectively, with 15 bases between them. The CDR3 loop is CAMAITEGNTEAFF. CDR3 coding DNA: TGTGCCATGGCGATTACAGAGGGGAACACTGAAGCTTTCTTT.

The CDR3 protein is CASSPGQINQPQHF. CDR3 coding DNA: TGTGCCAGCTCACCAGGGCAGATTAATCAGCCCCAGCATTTT. V is TRBV18 and J is TRBJ1-5; D gene unclear. Deletions cut 2 bases from V and 4 bases from J, with 9 bases between. The CDR3 has 14 amino acids. Germline values: CDR1 KGHSH, CDR2 LQKENI.

This chain connects TRBV19 to TRBJ1-5; D is uncertain. There are 14 residues in the CDR3. Germline V gives CDR1 LNHDA, CDR2 SQIVND (reference sequence). V was trimmed by 11 bases and J by 2 bases, leaving 16 bases between them. Here the CDR3 reads CASLAGNGNQPQHF. For the CDR3, the DNA is TGTGCCTCACTGGCCGGCAATGGCAATCAGCCCCAGCATTTT.

The chain employs TRBV4-3 and TRBJ2-1; D might be TRBD1 or TRBD2, each matching 5 bases. The germline CDR1 and CDR2 sequences are LGHNA and YSLEER. The CDR3 contains 17 residues. V dropped 0 bases and J dropped 2 bases, with 14 bases sitting between them. CDR3 region: CASSQDTGGGTYNEQFF. DNA for the CDR3: TGCGCCAGCAGCCAAGACACCGGTGGGGGAACCTACAATGAGCAGTTCTTC.

This clone was seen only once. The chain is built from TRBV7-9 and TRBJ1-6; possibly TRBD1 for D (5 bases). V was pared by 10 bases and J by 4 bases, with 26 bases between. The CDR3 loop spans 18 amino acids. Germline V gene lookup returns CDR1 SEHNR and CDR2 FQNEAQ (reference sequence). The CDR3 reads CANFARAGLNLYNSPLHF. The CDR3 coding sequence is TGTGCCAACTTCGCGAGGGCAGGGTTAAACCTATATAATTCACCCCTCCACTTT.

This rearrangement joins TRBV7-3 to TRBJ2-1; 8 positions match TRBD2. The CDR3 consists of 16 residues. Germline lookup yields CDR1 SGHTA and CDR2 FQGTGA. V lost 5 bases, J lost 0 bases, and 6 bases stayed unmatched. The DNA of the CDR3 is TGTGCCAGCAGCCCCACCGGGACTAGCTCCTACAATGAGCAGTTCTTC. Translating gives CASSPTGTSSYNEQFF.

The chain uses TRBV28 and TRBJ1-2; D not certain. The CDR3 contains 14 residues. Germline CDR1 reads MDHEN; CDR2 reads SYDVKM. Trimming took off 1 base at V and 2 bases at J, with 8 bases between the two ends. Here the CDR3 reads CASSLSHSNYGYTF. The DNA for the CDR3 is TGTGCCAGCAGTTTATCCCACAGCAACTATGGCTACACCTTC.

V is TRBV5-5 and J is TRBJ1-1; maybe TRBD1 (5 bases). This CDR3 region has 17 residues. Trimming took off 0 bases at V and 0 bases at J, with 15 bases between the two ends. Germline CDR1 and CDR2: SGHKS and YYEKEE (reference sequence). For the CDR3, the DNA is TGTGCCAGCAGCTTGGTGGAGTTGGGGACGTTGAACACTGAAGCTTTCTTT. It specifies CASSLVELGTLNTEAFF.

J is TRBJ2-5 and V is TRBV19, with D tentatively TRBD2 (5 bases). The CDR3 runs 14 residues. V lost 6 bases to trimming and J lost 1 base, with 12 bases between them. Per the germline V gene, CDR1 is LNHDA and CDR2 is SQIVND (reference sequence). CDR3: CASSPEGPQETQYF. The CDR3 DNA follows: TGTGCCAGTAGCCCCGAGGGCCCCCAAGAGACCCAGTACTTC.

The chain uses TRBV18 and TRBJ1-6, with D possibly TRBD1 on 5 matching bases. The CDR3 runs 15 residues. Deletions cut 2 bases from V and 10 bases from J, with 15 bases between. In germline, CDR1 is KGHSH, CDR2 LQKENI. The DNA for the CDR3 is TGTGCCAGCTCACCAAGTGGAGGGGAAGGGTCACCCCTCCACTTT. Its translation: CASSPSGGEGSPLHF.

This sequence joins TRBV5-1 and TRBJ1-6; unclear D gene. The V end was cut by 0 bases, the J end by 3 bases, with 4 bases between. This CDR3 is 14 amino acids long. CDR1 is SGHRS and CDR2 is YFSETQ in the germline V gene. The CDR3 bases are TGCGCCAGCAGCTTGGACTTCTATAATTCACCCCTCCACTTT. Protein sequence: CASSLDFYNSPLHF.

The rearrangement uses TRBV18 and TRBJ2-3; the match to TRBD1 covers 7 bases. J lost 2 bases, V lost 6 bases, and 8 bases had no gene match. Germline V lookup: CDR1 KGHSH, CDR2 LQKENI. The CDR3 runs to 15 residues. The CDR3 DNA sequence: TGTGCCAGCTCGGAAATGACAGGGTTCACAGATACGCAGTATTTT. It yields the protein CASSEMTGFTDTQYF.

This chain uses TRBV18 with TRBJ2-2; possible D gene TRBD1, 5 bases. The ends were cut back, 3 bases at V and 1 base at J, with 12 bases in the middle. Germline-derived CDR1 and CDR2 are KGHSH and LQKENI. This CDR3 has 16 amino acids. This CDR3 reads CASSPGQSLNTGELFF. CDR3 nucleotides: TGTGCCAGCTCACCCGGACAATCATTGAACACCGGGGAGCTGTTTTTT.

The chain employs TRBV11-2 and TRBJ2-2, with a tentative D call TRBD1 (5 bases). CDR3 length equals 13 residues. Germline V gene data show CDR1 as SGHAT and CDR2 as FQNNGV. Trimming stripped 5 bases from V and 6 bases from J, with 10 bases between. The CDR3 sequence is CASSPQGPGELFF. The CDR3 DNA is TGTGCCAGCAGCCCGCAGGGTCCCGGGGAGCTGTTTTTT. Full variable domain (rest looked up from reference TRBV11-2 and TRBJ2-2): EAGVAQSPRYKIIEKRQSVAFWCNPISGHATLYWYQQILGQGPKLLIQFQNNGVVDDSQLPKDRFSAERLKGVDSTLKIQPAKLEDSAVYLCASSPQGPGELFFGEGSRLTVL.

The chain has TRBV6-1 and TRBJ2-7, with D perhaps matching TRBD1 or TRBD2 (7 bases each). V gave up 7 bases and J gave up 7 bases, with 11 bases separating them. The length of the CDR3 is 11 residues. In germline, CDR1 is MNHNS, CDR2 SASEGT. CDR3 in amino acids: CASTQGGEQYF. The CDR3 DNA sequence: TGTGCCAGCACCCAGGGGGGGGAGCAGTACTTC.

This chain joins TRBV14 and TRBJ2-4, with TRBD2 matching 8 bases. The germline CDR1 and CDR2 sequences are SGHDN and FVKESK. The CDR3 runs 15 residues. With 4 bases clipped from V and 1 base from J, the junction kept 3 bases outside the gene matches. CDR3 nucleotide sequence: TGTGCCAGCAGCCCCAGGACTAGCGCCAAAAACATTCAGTACTTC. This sequence encodes CASSPRTSAKNIQYF.

The genes are TRBV6-5 and TRBJ1-6; 7 bases agree with TRBD1. The CDR3 runs 14 residues. With V trimmed by 6 bases and J by 7 bases, 6 bases remained unmatched. In germline, CDR1 is MNHEY, CDR2 SVGAGI. This CDR3 reads CASSRQGTNSPLHF. The CDR3 DNA is TGTGCCAGCAGCCGACAGGGTACGAATTCACCCCTCCACTTT.

The chain recombines TRBV13 with TRBJ2-7, with TRBD1 identical over 8 bases. Germline V gene data show CDR1 as PRHDT and CDR2 as FYEKMQ (reference sequence). The CDR3 is 14 residues long. After removal of 5 bases from V and 2 bases from J, the junction contained 5 bases not matched to a gene. The CDR3 spells CASSNGQGTYEQYF. CDR3 nucleotides: TGTGCCAGCAGCAACGGACAGGGCACCTACGAGCAGTACTTC.

The chain couples TRBV27 to TRBJ1-2; a weak D match, TRBD1 (5 bases). V was shortened by 0 bases and J by 4 bases, with 9 bases between the two germline ends. The germline CDR1 and CDR2 sequences are MNHEY and SMNVEV (reference sequence). This CDR3 has 14 amino acids. The CDR3 protein is CASSLSRDVYGYTF. The CDR3 region has the DNA TGTGCCAGCAGTTTATCCCGGGACGTCTATGGCTACACCTTC.